This T cell receptor (beta chain) emerged from a study of shared clonotypes between healthy human individuals. Findings of the study overall: It was the few donors that limited the genetic and exposure-history diversity represented. Generally, naive subsets came out with larger estimated richness than memory subsets. Specimens sampled were limited to blood, with tissue repertoires likely differing.

TCRdb's copy holds only in-frame clones and misses some; the assay was immunoSEQ multiplex PCR. Seen here are about 2,200,000 clones, approximately 94% observed once, and the top ten hold more than 1.5%. CD8 cells regarded as naive lacked CD45RO, were positively chosen for CCR7, and omitted terminally differentiated effector memory CD45RA+ cells. For this clone: Its antigen is unidentified.

Sequencing was done on a sample of naive CD8+ T cells from PBMCs. The receptor was isolated from a man aged 18 to 30 in good health. Some clones in this sample may be carry-over from other donors' samples.

CDR3 sequence: CASRPSGTGSYEQYF. CDR3 nucleotide sequence: TGTGCCAGCAGACCCTCGGGGACAGGATCCTACGAGCAGTACTTC. The chain couples TRBV27 to TRBJ2-7; TRBD1 aligns across 8 bases. The ends lost 6 bases at V and 1 base at J; junction bases unmatched: 8. CDR3 size: 15 residues. Looked up from germline, CDR1 is MNHEY and CDR2 is SMNVEV (reference sequence).